This T cell receptor beta chain originates from a study of blood T cell repertoires in COVID-19. Study details: Acute and convalescent COVID-19 samples came from the United States, Italy and Spain. T cells, B-cell-depleted T cells, or PBMCs supplied cDNA or gDNA.

This clone showed up just once. Authors' analysis steps: Amplification from reference gene primers served as the basis for estimated nucleated cell counts. The method was immunoSEQ multiplex PCR; TCRdb's version includes in-frame clones alone and lacks a portion of them. V, J and clone size reflect that table, while D and trimming were determined from the DNA. Here the sample spans 80,000 to 90,000 clones, 79% being singletons. The CDR3 length is 18 residues. The TCR originated in a man aged 65-85 years with acute or convalescent COVID-19. This chain connects TRBV1 to TRBJ2-6; the table's D call, TRBD2, was not checked against the DNA. TRBV1 is listed as a pseudogene. Source material: peripheral blood. Here the CDR3 DNA reads TGCACCAGCTGGCGACTGCGTTTGTGCACAAGTCGGGCCAACGTCCTGACTTTC. Its protein is CTSWRLRLCTSRANVLTF.